These T cell receptor beta chains were read from a single sample in a study of cytotoxic CD8 clonotypes in ibrutinib-treated CLL. Sequencing was performed with immunoSEQ multiplex PCR; in TCRdb, only in-frame clones are kept and a portion is missing. The sample yields around 15,000 clones, roughly four fifths seen once. The specimen comprised PBMCs, sampled before ibrutinib treatment. The receptors derive from a human donor with chronic lymphocytic leukemia. Both conserved end residues are part of each CDR3. The D gene is left open where the match is weak. The size field is filled for only some rows; it gives once, few, many or a size class.

v_gene	d_gene	j_gene	abundance	len	CDR3nt	CDR3aa
TRBV19	.	TRBJ1-4	.	15	TGTGCCAGTAGGCCCGGGCGGGACGGTAATGAAAAACTGTTTTTT	CASRPGRDGNEKLFF
TRBV2	.	TRBJ2-7	.	15	TGTGCCAGTCAAAAATCGACAGCCGTCTCCTACGAGCAGTACTTC	CASQKSTAVSYEQYF
TRBV21-1	.	TRBJ2-1	.	17	TGTGCCAGCAGCAAAGATAGGAGACTAGCGCCGGACAATGAGCAGTTCTTC	CASSKDRRLAPDNEQFF
TRBV19	.	TRBJ1-3	.	15	TGTGCCAGTAGTCCCGGAACAGTCTCTGGAAACACCATATATTTT	CASSPGTVSGNTIYF
TRBV6-1	.	TRBJ2-7	.	13	TGTGCCAGCAGGGACAGAATCTCCTACGAGCAGTACTTC	CASRDRISYEQYF
TRBV19	TRBD1	TRBJ2-3	once	14	TGTGCCAGTAGTATCGCAGGGGGCCAAGATACGCAGTATTTT	CASSIAGGQDTQYF
TRBV21-1	.	TRBJ1-5	.	15	TGTGCCAGCAGCCCCTCGGCAGCTGAGGATCAGCCCCAGCATTTT	CASSPSAAEDQPQHF
TRBV9	TRBD2	TRBJ2-1	.	17	TGTGCCAGCAGCGTAGCTGGGACTAGCGGACCTTACAATGAGCAGTTCTTC	CASSVAGTSGPYNEQFF
TRBV28	TRBD1	TRBJ2-7	.	14	TGTGCCAGCAGTCCTCCTGCGGGACAGGGGGTGCAGTACTTC	CASSPPAGQGVQYF
TRBV21-1	.	TRBJ1-2	.	12	TGTGCCAGCAGAAATACAGGGATCGGCTACACCTTC	CASRNTGIGYTF
TRBV7-2	.	TRBJ2-7	.	15	TGTGCCAGCACCCCGAGGAATGGGTTTTTCTACGAGCAGTACTTC	CASTPRNGFFYEQYF
TRBV5-1	.	TRBJ1-1	.	14	TGCGCCAGCAGCCTGGACTGGATGGGCACTGAAGCTTTCTTT	CASSLDWMGTEAFF
TRBV9	.	TRBJ2-1	.	15	TGTGCCAGCAGCGTAGAATGGGAGGCCTACAATGAGCAGTTCTTC	CASSVEWEAYNEQFF
TRBV4-3	.	TRBJ1-3	.	13	TGCGCCAGCAGCCCCCAGTTGGCAAACACCATATATTTT	CASSPQLANTIYF
TRBV4-2	.	TRBJ2-7	.	13	TGTGTCAGCAGCCAGAAGGAGGGCTACGAGCAGTACTTC	CVSSQKEGYEQYF
TRBV5-1	.	TRBJ2-5	.	15	TGCGCCAGCAGCTTGGGCCAATCGGCAGGGGAGACCCAGTACTTC	CASSLGQSAGETQYF
TRBV9	.	TRBJ1-3	.	15	TGTGCCAGCAGCGAGGACAGAAACTCTGGAAACACCATATATTTT	CASSEDRNSGNTIYF
TRBV7-3	.	TRBJ1-5	.	15	TGTGCCAGCAGCCCCGTCCCCGGTCCAGGACAGCCCCAGCATTTT	CASSPVPGPGQPQHF
TRBV19	.	TRBJ1-5	few	15	TGTGCCAGTACCCCCCACACAGGGACAAATCAGCCCCAGCATTTT	CASTPHTGTNQPQHF
TRBV5-6	.	TRBJ1-3	.	15	TGTGCCAGCAGCCTACGGGGGACCGCGGCCCACACCATATATTTT	CASSLRGTAAHTIYF
TRBV5-1	.	TRBJ2-3	few	13	TGCGCCAGCAGCGGGCTCAGCACAGATACGCAGTATTTT	CASSGLSTDTQYF
TRBV18	.	TRBJ2-2	.	14	TGTGCCAGCTCACCGACGAAAGGGCCCGGGGAGCTGTTTTTT	CASSPTKGPGELFF
TRBV9	TRBD1	TRBJ2-1	.	14	TGTGCCAGTTCACCCGGACAGGCCCACAATGAGCAGTTCTTC	CASSPGQAHNEQFF
TRBV6-6	.	TRBJ2-7	.	12	TGTGCCAGCAGCCCTCGATCCTACGAGCAGTACTTC	CASSPRSYEQYF
TRBV15	.	TRBJ1-6	.	14	TGTGCCACCGCCCCCGGCTCCTATAATTCACCCCTCCACTTT	CATAPGSYNSPLHF
TRBV10-1	.	TRBJ2-1	few	13	TGCGCCAGCAGGTTGCGAAACTACAATGAGCAGTTCTTC	CASRLRNYNEQFF
TRBV6-5	.	TRBJ2-2	.	15	TGTGCCAGCAGTTACCAGGGATTGGACACCGGGGAGCTGTTTTTT	CASSYQGLDTGELFF
TRBV5-1	.	TRBJ1-5	.	15	TGCGCCAGCAGCCCGGACAGTAATAGCAATCAGCCCCAGCATTTT	CASSPDSNSNQPQHF
TRBV27	.	TRBJ2-7	few	13	TGTGCCAGCAGTTCCTGGACCTTTAAGGAGCAGTACTTC	CASSSWTFKEQYF
TRBV7-9	TRBD1	TRBJ2-7	.	13	TGTGCCAGCAGCGGACAGGGGATCTACGAGCAGTACTTC	CASSGQGIYEQYF
TRBV4-2	.	TRBJ2-2	large	17	TGTGCCAGCAGCCAGGGGAGAAGGCCGCTTAACACCGGGGAGCTGTTTTTT	CASSQGRRPLNTGELFF
TRBV28	.	TRBJ1-1	.	20	TGTGCCAGCAGTTTATGGGCAGGCCCCCAGTACGGGCCGGGAGACACTGAAGCTTTCTTT	CASSLWAGPQYGPGDTEAFF
TRBV7-9	TRBD1	TRBJ1-2	few	15	TGTGCCAGCAGCTTAAGTCAGGGGGCGTTCTATGGCTACACCTTC	CASSLSQGAFYGYTF
TRBV21-1	.	TRBJ2-1	few	10	TGTGCCAGCAGATACAATGAGCAGTTCTTC	CASRYNEQFF
TRBV10-3	TRBD1	TRBJ1-2	.	14	TGTGCCATCAGTGAGGAGGACAGGGGGGATGGCTACACCTTC	CAISEEDRGDGYTF
TRBV6-4	.	TRBJ2-3	.	15	TGTGCCAGCAGTGACTCGATCTCTAGCTCGGATACGCAGTATTTT	CASSDSISSSDTQYF
TRBV7-3	TRBD2	TRBJ2-2	.	12	TGTGCCAGCAGCTCACAAGCGGGAGTTCTGTTTTTT	CASSSQAGVLFF
TRBV19	.	TRBJ2-3	.	17	TGTGCCAGTAGTATAGGGCCCGAGTTTCCTAGCACAGATACGCAGTATTTT	CASSIGPEFPSTDTQYF